The entry that follows covers one T cell receptor beta chain sequence. This specimen comes from a study of blood T cell repertoires in COVID-19. This table comes from immunoSEQ multiplex PCR, and its TCRdb copy is limited to in-frame clones, with some not included. Of 110,000 or so clones in the sample, 85% were seen once. V was shortened by 4 bases and J by 1 base, with 14 bases between the two germline ends. The CDR3 length is 16 residues. Germline V gene data show CDR1 as SGHNT and CDR2 as YYREEE (reference sequence). The sequenced sample was peripheral blood. The receptor was derived from a man aged 40-55 years with acute or convalescent COVID-19. V usage is TRBV5-4 and J usage is TRBJ2-2; D is possibly TRBD1 (7 bases). Here the CDR3 reads CASSDRQGGNTGELFF. CDR3 sequence (DNA): TGTGCCAGCAGCGATCGACAGGGAGGGAACACCGGGGAGCTGTTTTTT.